This T cell receptor beta chain was recovered during a study of OX40 agonist ivuxolimab in advanced cancers. Germline V CDR1 and CDR2: KGHSH, LQKENI. The V end was cut by 1 base, the J end by 4 bases, with 16 bases between. The CDR3 extends over 16 amino acids. The sample holds a few counts of this clone. TCRdb's table, derived via immunoSEQ multiplex PCR, lists solely in-frame clones and lacks some. This table has around 76,000 clones, roughly nine tenths appearing once. This sequence joins TRBV18 and TRBJ2-5, with D perhaps TRBD2 (5 bases). The starting material was CD4+ or CD8+ T cells sorted from blood, obtained in a trial of the OX40 agonist ivuxolimab. This clonotype originated in an adult with an advanced solid tumor such as melanoma, head and neck, liver or kidney cancer. CDR3 nucleotide sequence: TGTGCCAGCTCACCACTCTTGTCGGGAAGCGGAGAGACCCAGTACTTC. Protein product: CASSPLLSGSGETQYF.